This TCR beta chain comes out of a study of blood T cell repertoires in COVID-19. The protocol was immunoSEQ multiplex PCR, while the TCRdb copy is restricted to in-frame clones and leaves out a portion. The sample has around 220,000 clones, about 90% seen once. Germline V gene sequence: CDR1 LNHDA, CDR2 SQIVND (reference sequence). The V end lost 5 bases, the J end lost 2 bases, and 11 bases lay between the germline ends. The CDR3 length is 14 residues. Sequencing was done on a sample of peripheral blood. The TCR originated in a woman in her forties or fifties with acute or convalescent COVID-19. The V and J genes are TRBV19 and TRBJ2-3; D is unclear. The DNA for the CDR3 is TGTGCCAGTAGTGGGCTCCGGATCACAGATACGCAGTATTTT. It encodes CASSGLRITDTQYF.